This paragraph reports one TCR beta chain. Its antigen remains unknown. Single cDNA molecules in the library carried unique molecular identifiers attached during preparation. TCRdb ran MiXCR on the RACE reads and lists one entry per CDR3 protein. The table lists about 350,000 distinct CDR3 sequences, roughly 6.3% of them singletons, with about 5.6% in the top ten. This sample is part of a study of human T cells and chemical hapten exposure. The CDR3 runs to 15 residues. V trimming: 0 bases; J trimming: 7 bases; junction bases outside the gene matches: 5. Per germline, CDR1 LNHNV and CDR2 YYDKDF (reference sequence). Study-wide findings and caveats: Expanded TCRs produced significantly more large CDR3 similarity clusters than controls did.

This sample's time point: patch test 2, 6 weeks after DPC sensitization. Treatment: therapeutic diphenylcyclopropenone sensitization with weekly scalp DPC. The V call is TRBV15, the J call TRBJ2-2; 7 bases are shared with TRBD2. Sequencing used whole blood, obtained in connection with sensitization to the hapten diphenylcyclopropenone (DPC). This receptor was identified in a woman aged 18-30 years with alopecia areata. Some clones in this sample may be carry-over from other donors' samples. CDR3 bases: TGTGCCACCAGCAGAGATAGGGAGGGAGGCGGGGAGCTGTTTTTT. Amino acids: CATSRDREGGGELFF. Using reference TRBV15 and TRBJ2-2 for the parts outside the CDR3, the full variable domain is DAMVIQNPRYQVTQFGKPVTLSCSQTLNHNVMYWYQQKSSQAPKLLFHYYDKDFNNEADTPDNFQSRRPNTSFCFLDIRSPGLGDTAMYLCATSRDREGGGELFFGEGSRLTVL.